Presented here are 9 T cell receptor beta chains from one specimen sequenced in a study of blood T cell repertoires in COVID-19. Produced via immunoSEQ multiplex PCR; TCRdb's table is partial and in-frame only. The sample carries about 99,000 clones, 91% recorded once. The specimen was peripheral blood. These receptors originate from a human donor in a cohort sampled during active COVID-19.

The chain is built from TRBV11-3 and TRBJ2-2, with D maybe TRBD1 (5 bases). Trimming removed 2 bases at V and 4 bases at J, with 11 bases between. This CDR3 has 15 amino acids. In germline, CDR1 is SGHNT, CDR2 YENEEA. The CDR3 DNA is TGTGCCAGCAGCTTACAGGGTGGGGCCACCGGGGAGCTGTTTTTT. Translating gives CASSLQGGATGELFF.

The rearrangement links TRBV7-9 to TRBJ1-1, with D possibly matching TRBD1 (5 bases). The germline V and J ends were trimmed by 8 bases and 5 bases, with 24 bases remaining between them. In germline, CDR1 is SEHNR, CDR2 FQNEAQ (reference sequence). This CDR3 is 16 amino acids long. The CDR3 loop is CASPGVWGGKRTEAFF. The CDR3 coding sequence is TGTGCCAGCCCGGGGGTTTGGGGTGGGAAAAGGACTGAAGCTTTCTTT.

The V and J genes are TRBV4-3 and TRBJ1-1; no clear D. The CDR3 sequence is 13 residues long. Germline V gene data show CDR1 as LGHNA and CDR2 as YSLEER. The V gene lost 0 bases and the J gene lost 6 bases, with 8 bases spanning the gap. The DNA for the CDR3 is TGCGCCAGCAGCCAAGAGGTGGGCGCTGAAGCTTTCTTT. Protein: CASSQEVGAEAFF.

CDR3 in DNA: TGTGCCAGCAGCTATACGTCGGGAGCCGGGGAGCTGTTTTTT. Translating gives CASSYTSGAGELFF. The gene calls are TRBV9 and TRBJ2-2, with D possibly TRBD2 on 6 matching bases. Deletions cut 4 bases from V and 6 bases from J, with 13 bases between. This CDR3 has 14 amino acids. CDR1 and CDR2 from the germline V gene are SGDLS and YYNGEE.

This rearrangement joins TRBV27 to TRBJ2-1, with TRBD2 as a possible D gene (5 bases). V was shortened by 0 bases and J by 16 bases, with 19 bases between the two germline ends. This CDR3 is built from 14 residues. In germline, CDR1 is MNHEY, CDR2 SMNVEV (reference sequence). The CDR3 DNA follows: TGTGCCAGCAGTTTATCCCCCGGGCTAGCATCTCGTTTCTTC. Protein sequence: CASSLSPGLASRFF.

This chain uses TRBV5-6 with TRBJ1-1, with D possibly TRBD1 on 6 matching bases. Trimming left V 2 bases short and J 5 bases short, with 22 bases between. The CDR3 has 17 residues. CDR1 is SGHDT and CDR2 is YYEEEE in the germline V gene. For the CDR3, the DNA is TGTGCCAGCAGCTTCCAAACCGGGGGGCTGTATGGGACTGAAGCTTTCTTT. Its protein is CASSFQTGGLYGTEAFF.

This chain joins TRBV7-6 and TRBJ2-1; D is possibly TRBD2 (6 bases). V was clipped by 0 bases and J by 1 base, with 16 bases between them. In germline, CDR1 is SGHVS, CDR2 FNYEAQ. This CDR3 region has 18 residues. The CDR3 nucleotides are TGTGCCAGCAGCTTAGCGAACGGCGGGGTGGGGTCCTACAATGAGCAGTTCTTC. Encoded protein: CASSLANGGVGSYNEQFF.

This sequence joins TRBV29-1 and TRBJ2-7; TRBD1 matches 9 bases. The V gene's germline CDR1 is SQVTM and CDR2 ANQGSEA. Germline trimming cut 5 bases from V and 1 base from J; bases unmatched to any gene: 9. This CDR3 is 15 amino acids long. CDR3 sequence reads: CSVSPGQGFSYEQYF. In DNA form, the CDR3 reads TGCAGCGTTTCCCCGGGACAGGGATTTTCCTACGAGCAGTACTTC.

CDR3 sequence: CSVGGYGYTF. The CDR3 coding sequence is TGCAGCGTGGGGGGCTATGGCTACACCTTC. The rearrangement joins TRBV29-1 to TRBJ1-2; possibly TRBD1 for D (5 bases). Per germline, CDR1 SQVTM and CDR2 ANQGSEA. V shed 6 bases and J shed 4 bases, with 6 bases lying between them. The CDR3 spans 10 residues. Full variable domain (missing parts from reference TRBV29-1 and TRBJ1-2): SAVISQKPSRDICQRGTSLTIQCQVDSQVTMMFWYRQQPGQSLTLIATANQGSEATYESGFVIDKFPISRPNLTFSTLTVSNMSPEDSSIYLCSVGGYGYTFGSGTRLTVV.